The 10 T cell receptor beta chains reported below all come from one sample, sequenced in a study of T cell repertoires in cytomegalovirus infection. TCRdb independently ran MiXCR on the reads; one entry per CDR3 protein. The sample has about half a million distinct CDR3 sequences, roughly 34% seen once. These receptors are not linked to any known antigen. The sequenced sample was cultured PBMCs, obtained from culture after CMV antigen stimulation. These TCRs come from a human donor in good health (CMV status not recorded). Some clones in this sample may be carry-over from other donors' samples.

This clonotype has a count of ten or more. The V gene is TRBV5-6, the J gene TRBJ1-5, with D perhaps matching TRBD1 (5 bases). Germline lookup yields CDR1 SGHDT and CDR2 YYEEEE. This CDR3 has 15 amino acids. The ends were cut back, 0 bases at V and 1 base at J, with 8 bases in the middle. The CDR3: CASSLGRGSNQPQHF. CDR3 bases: TGTGCCAGCAGCTTGGGGAGGGGAAGCAATCAGCCCCAGCATTTT.

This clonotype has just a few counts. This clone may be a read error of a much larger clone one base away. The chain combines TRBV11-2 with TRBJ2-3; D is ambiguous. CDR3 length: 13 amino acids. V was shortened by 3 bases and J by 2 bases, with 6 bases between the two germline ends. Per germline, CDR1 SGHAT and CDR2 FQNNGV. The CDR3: CASSFRTTDTQYF. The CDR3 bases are TGTGCCAGCAGCTTCAGAACCACAGATACGCAGTATTTT. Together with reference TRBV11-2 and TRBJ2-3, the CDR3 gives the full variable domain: EAGVAQSPRYKIIEKRQSVAFWCNPISGHATLYWYQQILGQGPKLLIQFQNNGVVDDSQLPKDRFSAERLKGVDSTLKIQPAKLEDSAVYLCASSFRTTDTQYFGPGTRLTVL.

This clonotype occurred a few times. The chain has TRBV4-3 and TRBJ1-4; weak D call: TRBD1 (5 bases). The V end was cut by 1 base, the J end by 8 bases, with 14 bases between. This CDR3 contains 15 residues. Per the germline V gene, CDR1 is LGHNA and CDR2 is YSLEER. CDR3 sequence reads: CASSQARDYGEKLFF. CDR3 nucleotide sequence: TGCGCCAGCAGCCAAGCGAGGGACTATGGGGAAAAACTGTTTTTT.

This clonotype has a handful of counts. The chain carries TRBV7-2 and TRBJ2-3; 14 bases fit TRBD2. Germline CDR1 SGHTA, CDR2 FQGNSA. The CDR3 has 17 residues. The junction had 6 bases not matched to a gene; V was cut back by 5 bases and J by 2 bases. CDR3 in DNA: TGTGCCAGCAGCCTTCGGACTAGCGGGAGGATCACAGATACGCAGTATTTT. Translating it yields CASSLRTSGRITDTQYF.

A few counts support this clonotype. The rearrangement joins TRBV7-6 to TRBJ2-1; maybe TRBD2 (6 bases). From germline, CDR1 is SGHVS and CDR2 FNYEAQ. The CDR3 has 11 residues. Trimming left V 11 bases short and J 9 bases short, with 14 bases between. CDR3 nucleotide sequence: TGTGCCTCGTACGGGAGAGGTGAGCAGTTCTTC. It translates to CASYGRGEQFF.

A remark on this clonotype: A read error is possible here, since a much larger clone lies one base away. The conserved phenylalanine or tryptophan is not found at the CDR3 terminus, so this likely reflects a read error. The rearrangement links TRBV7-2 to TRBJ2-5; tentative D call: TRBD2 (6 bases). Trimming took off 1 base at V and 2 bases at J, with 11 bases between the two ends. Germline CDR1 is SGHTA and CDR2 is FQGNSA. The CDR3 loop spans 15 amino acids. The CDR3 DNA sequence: TGTGCCAGCAGCTTAGTTACGGGGACTCAAGAGACCCAGTACTTA. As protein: CASSLVTGTQETQYL.

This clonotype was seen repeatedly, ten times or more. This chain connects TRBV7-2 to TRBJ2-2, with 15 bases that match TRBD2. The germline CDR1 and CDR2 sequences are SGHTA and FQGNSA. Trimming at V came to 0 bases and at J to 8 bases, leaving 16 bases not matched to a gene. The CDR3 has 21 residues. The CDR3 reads CASSLALAGGLAGGPAGELFF. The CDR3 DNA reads TGTGCCAGCAGCTTAGCCCTAGCTGGTGGACTAGCGGGAGGGCCTGCGGGGGAGCTGTTTTTT.

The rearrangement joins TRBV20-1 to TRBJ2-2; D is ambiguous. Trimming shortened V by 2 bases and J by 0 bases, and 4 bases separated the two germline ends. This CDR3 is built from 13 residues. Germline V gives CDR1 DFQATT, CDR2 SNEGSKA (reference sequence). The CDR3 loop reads CSARFANTGELFF. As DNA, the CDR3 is TGCAGTGCTAGATTCGCGAACACCGGGGAGCTGTTTTTT.

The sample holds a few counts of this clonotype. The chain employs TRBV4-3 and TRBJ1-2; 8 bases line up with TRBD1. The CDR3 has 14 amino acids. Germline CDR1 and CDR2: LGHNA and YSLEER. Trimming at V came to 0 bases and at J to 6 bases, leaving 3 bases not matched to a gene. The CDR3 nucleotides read TGCGCCAGCAGCCAAGATGGCAGGGGGCATGGCTACACCTTC. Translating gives CASSQDGRGHGYTF.

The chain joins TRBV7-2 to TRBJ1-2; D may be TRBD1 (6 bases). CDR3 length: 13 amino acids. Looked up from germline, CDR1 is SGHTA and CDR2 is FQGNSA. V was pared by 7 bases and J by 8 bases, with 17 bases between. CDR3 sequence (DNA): TGTGCCAGCACCCTCGTCGACAGGATGGGCTACACCTTC. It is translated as CASTLVDRMGYTF.